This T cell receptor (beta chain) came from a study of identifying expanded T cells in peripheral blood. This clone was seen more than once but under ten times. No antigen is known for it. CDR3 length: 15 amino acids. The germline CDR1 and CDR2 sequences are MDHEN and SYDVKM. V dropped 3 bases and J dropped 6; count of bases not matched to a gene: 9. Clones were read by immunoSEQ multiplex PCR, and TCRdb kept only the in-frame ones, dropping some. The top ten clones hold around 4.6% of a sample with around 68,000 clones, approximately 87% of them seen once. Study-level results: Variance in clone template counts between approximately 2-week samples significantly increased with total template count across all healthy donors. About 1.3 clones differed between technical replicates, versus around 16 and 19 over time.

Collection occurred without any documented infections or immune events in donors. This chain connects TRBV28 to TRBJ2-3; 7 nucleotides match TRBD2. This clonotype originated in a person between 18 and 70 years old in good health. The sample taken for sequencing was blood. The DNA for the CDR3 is TGTGCCAGCAGTTTTTTCGGGAGGACGGATGATACGCAGTATTTT. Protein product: CASSFFGRTDDTQYF.